A single sample gave rise to the 10 T cell receptor beta chains below, sequenced in a study of cytomegalovirus exposure and HLA in healthy donors. PCR used 60 Vbeta primers and 13 Jbeta primers. Measured with immunoSEQ multiplex PCR; TCRdb has only the in-frame clones, and not every one. The sample has about 120,000 clones; about four fifths are singletons. The sample was PBMCs. The source is a woman under 30 in good health and CMV-seronegative.

This clone was detected only a few times. The chain combines TRBV9 with TRBJ2-7, with 9 bases matching TRBD2. Unmatched junction bases numbered 4, after V lost 0 bases and J lost 3 bases. The CDR3 totals 15 residues. Germline CDR1 SGDLS, CDR2 YYNGEE. The DNA for the CDR3 is TGTGCCAGCAGCGTAGATGGCGGGGGGGACTACGAGCAGTACTTC. Translated: CASSVDGGGDYEQYF.

The chain is built from TRBV2 and TRBJ1-4; D unresolved. The CDR3 runs to 12 residues. CDR1 SNHLY and CDR2 FYNNEI come from the germline V gene. V lost 3 bases to trimming and J lost 8 bases, with 7 bases between them. The CDR3 sequence is CASSDFVEKLFF. In nucleotides, the CDR3 is TGTGCCAGCAGTGATTTCGTCGAAAAACTGTTTTTT.

This rearrangement joins TRBV7-3 to TRBJ2-5; D may be TRBD2 (6 bases). The CDR3 runs 11 residues. Germline V gives CDR1 SGHTA, CDR2 FQGTGA. V was clipped by 10 bases and J by 4 bases, with 10 bases between them. The CDR3 loop is CATGGGETQYF. CDR3 bases: TGTGCCACCGGGGGAGGAGAGACCCAGTACTTC.

V is TRBV13 and J is TRBJ1-1; possibly TRBD1 for D (6 bases). Germline CDR1 PRHDT, CDR2 FYEKMQ (reference sequence). V was shortened by 5 bases and J by 8 bases, with 18 bases between the two germline ends. CDR3 length: 14 residues. The DNA for the CDR3 is TGTGCCAGCAGCCTACGCCCAGGGGAGGGGGAAGCTTTCTTT. This translates into CASSLRPGEGEAFF.

This rearrangement joins TRBV11-3 to TRBJ2-2; D is unclear. This CDR3 comprises 14 residues. V lost 0 bases and J lost 1, with 3 bases in between. Germline values: CDR1 SGHNT, CDR2 YENEEA. The CDR3 reads CASSLDRNTGELFF. The CDR3 coding sequence is TGTGCCAGCAGCTTAGATAGGAACACCGGGGAGCTGTTTTTT.

This clone was seen a few times. The CDR3 region has the DNA TGTGCCAGCAGCCCTGGACAGGGTCTAATAACCGGGGAGCTGTTTTTT. Its protein product is CASSPGQGLITGELFF. This chain connects TRBV5-4 to TRBJ2-2, with TRBD1 matching 8 bases. The CDR3 has 16 amino acids. The J segment lost 5 bases and the V segment lost 4 bases, leaving 10 bases of the junction unmatched. CDR1 is SGHNT and CDR2 is YYREEE in the germline V gene (reference sequence).

The rearrangement links TRBV27 to TRBJ1-2, with D possibly being TRBD1 (6 bases). Trimming cost V 0 bases and J 8 bases, with 10 bases left between them. CDR1 MNHEY and CDR2 SMNVEV come from the germline V gene (reference sequence). This CDR3 spans 13 amino acids. In DNA form, the CDR3 reads TGTGCCAGCAGTTTATCAACAGGGTACGGCTACACCTTC. Encoded protein: CASSLSTGYGYTF.

This clone was picked up a small number of times. This rearrangement joins TRBV11-2 to TRBJ2-7, with a weak D call TRBD1 (5 bases). Trimming took 4 bases from V and 4 from J, leaving 14 bases between them. CDR1 is SGHAT and CDR2 is FQNNGV in the germline V gene. This CDR3 spans 14 amino acids. The DNA of the CDR3 is TGTGCCAGCAGCTCAGGGCTAGGTGGATACGAGCAGTACTTC. It yields the protein CASSSGLGGYEQYF.

This rearrangement joins TRBV7-9 to TRBJ1-5; D is unresolved. The CDR3 has 12 amino acids. Germline V gene sequence: CDR1 SEHNR, CDR2 FQNEAQ (reference sequence). Trimming shortened V by 6 bases and J by 5 bases, and 8 bases separated the two germline ends. CDR3 DNA sequence: TGTGCCAGCAGTCCATTAGATCAGCCCCAGCATTTT. This translates into CASSPLDQPQHF.

This chain connects TRBV21-1 to TRBJ1-5; the table gives TRBD1 as D, unverified against the DNA. TRBV21-1 is assigned pseudogene status. This CDR3 spans 14 amino acids. CDR3 protein: CARRRDSRDQPQHF. The CDR3 coding sequence is TGTGCCAGAAGGAGGGACAGTAGAGATCAGCCCCAGCATTTT.